These 29 T cell receptor beta chains originate from one sample sequenced in a study of human versus mouse CDR3 diversity and MHC coevolution. Some clones are missing from TCRdb's copy, which holds only in-frame ones; the method was immunoSEQ multiplex PCR. The profile shows about 83,000 clones, just under 95% of them singletons. The sequenced material came from naive CD4+ T cells from blood. Subset denoted: CD45RO-negative CD62L-positive naive CD4 T cells. These receptors were collected from a person aged 25 to 75 in good health.

The CDR3 DNA is TGTGCCAGCAGTTTATTTGTCTTGAGAGGGCCCGGTAGCGGGGGGGCCAATGAGCAGTTCTTC. Amino acids: CASSLFVLRGPGSGGANEQFF. This chain connects TRBV28 to TRBJ2-1; TRBD2 agrees at 11 bases. V lost 1 base to trimming and J lost 6 bases; unmatched junction nucleotides: 20. The CDR3 loop spans 21 amino acids. From germline, CDR1 is MDHEN and CDR2 SYDVKM.

This clone occurred once. The chain is built from TRBV4-1 and TRBJ2-2, with 10 positions matching TRBD2. In germline, CDR1 is MGHRA, CDR2 YSYEKL. With 3 bases clipped from V and 3 bases from J, the junction kept 10 bases outside the gene matches. The CDR3 is 18 amino acids. The DNA for the CDR3 is TGCGCCAGCAGCCAGACGAGGCTAGCGGGAGCGTACACCGGGGAGCTGTTTTTT. Translating gives CASSQTRLAGAYTGELFF.

The count of this clone is one. The gene calls are TRBV30 and TRBJ1-1; D remains unclear. V lost 5 bases and J lost 0, with 25 bases in between. The germline gives CDR1 GTSNPN, CDR2 SVGIG (reference sequence). This CDR3 is built from 18 residues. CDR3 in amino acids: CAWFQKTKKETLNTEAFF. CDR3 DNA sequence: TGTGCCTGGTTCCAGAAGACAAAAAAAGAGACCTTGAACACTGAAGCTTTCTTT.

This clone has just one count. The gene calls are TRBV5-1 and TRBJ1-2, with TRBD1 as a possible D gene (5 bases). The length of the CDR3 is 13 residues. Between the trimmed V and J ends, which lost 0 bases and 3 bases, there was a span of 6 bases. Germline CDR1 reads SGHRS; CDR2 reads YFSETQ. CDR3 sequence: CASSLATDYGYTF. The CDR3 DNA reads TGCGCCAGCAGCTTGGCGACAGACTATGGCTACACCTTC.

The chain recombines TRBV19 with TRBJ1-5; a weak D match, TRBD1 (6 bases). V shed 8 bases and J shed 4 bases, with 15 bases lying between them. This CDR3 spans 14 amino acids. In germline, CDR1 is LNHDA, CDR2 SQIVND (reference sequence). CDR3 sequence reads: CASQRVGQNQPQHF. The CDR3 nucleotides read TGTGCCAGTCAACGAGTAGGACAGAATCAGCCCCAGCATTTT. The variable domain in full, completed from reference TRBV19 and TRBJ1-5, reads DGGITQSPKYLFRKEGQNVTLSCEQNLNHDAMYWYRQDPGQGLRLIYYSQIVNDFQKGDIAEGYSVSREKKESFPLTVTSAQKNPTAFYLCASQRVGQNQPQHFGDGTRLSIL.

V usage is TRBV5-1 and J usage is TRBJ2-1; 7 bases fit TRBD1. The ends lost 2 bases at V and 0 bases at J; junction bases unmatched: 2. The CDR3 contains 15 residues. Germline CDR1 and CDR2: SGHRS and YFSETQ. The CDR3 region is CASSFRDSSYNEQFF. The CDR3 DNA follows: TGCGCCAGCAGCTTCCGGGACAGCTCCTACAATGAGCAGTTCTTC.

The chain combines TRBV27 with TRBJ1-2; D gene ambiguous. CDR1 is MNHEY and CDR2 is SMNVEV in the germline V gene (reference sequence). The V end lost 0 bases, the J end lost 8 bases, and 10 bases lay between the germline ends. There are 13 residues in the CDR3. The CDR3 is CASSLSPSEGYTF. CDR3 in DNA: TGTGCCAGCAGTTTATCCCCGTCAGAAGGCTACACCTTC.

This sequence joins TRBV19 and TRBJ2-1; 12 nucleotides match TRBD2. The CDR3 runs 15 residues. The germline V gene has CDR1 LNHDA and CDR2 SQIVND (reference sequence). V shed 5 bases, J shed 8 bases, and the junction held 7 bases outside the gene matches. The CDR3 DNA reads as TGTGCCAGTAGTGTTCTAGCGGGAGGGCCTGATGAGCAGTTCTTC. Translating gives CASSVLAGGPDEQFF. The variable domain in full, completed from reference TRBV19 and TRBJ2-1, reads DGGITQSPKYLFRKEGQNVTLSCEQNLNHDAMYWYRQDPGQGLRLIYYSQIVNDFQKGDIAEGYSVSREKKESFPLTVTSAQKNPTAFYLCASSVLAGGPDEQFFGPGTRLTVL.

Remarks on this clone: Sequence at one end of the junction differs from germline and may be a read error. The rearrangement uses TRBV10-1 and TRBJ2-3; 9 nucleotides align to TRBD2. CDR3 length: 15 amino acids. Per the germline V gene, CDR1 is WNHNN and CDR2 is SYGVQD (reference sequence). The CDR3 protein is CASSVAGTSKDTQYF. The CDR3 DNA is TGCGCCAGCAGTGTGGCCGGGACTAGCAAAGATACGCAGTATTTT.

The rearrangement links TRBV14 to TRBJ1-3; 8 bases match TRBD1. Germline CDR1 SGHDN, CDR2 FVKESK. V shed 4 bases, J shed 2 bases, and the junction held 10 bases outside the gene matches. This CDR3 comprises 17 residues. The CDR3: CASSRTSTQGAGNTIYF. The CDR3 coding sequence is TGTGCCAGCAGCCGAACATCGACACAGGGGGCTGGAAACACCATATATTTT.

V is TRBV28 and J is TRBJ2-3, with a weak D call TRBD1 (7 bases). CDR1 and CDR2 (germline): MDHEN, SYDVKM. Trimming pared 6 bases from V and 2 bases from J, leaving 15 bases between. The CDR3 has 15 amino acids. The CDR3 sequence: CASSGGGRNTDTQYF. CDR3 coding DNA: TGTGCCAGCAGCGGAGGGGGCAGGAACACAGATACGCAGTATTTT. The complete variable domain, with remaining parts taken from reference TRBV28 and TRBJ2-3, reads DVKVTQSSRYLVKRTGEKVFLECVQDMDHENMFWYRQDPGLGLRLIYFSYDVKMKEKGDIPEGYSVSREKKERFSLILESASTNQTSMYLCASSGGGRNTDTQYFGPGTRLTVL.

This clone was recorded only once. The rearrangement joins TRBV4-1 to TRBJ2-3; the match to TRBD2 covers 8 bases. Losses at the gene ends were 1 base for V and 6 bases for J; bases not matched to a gene: 9. The CDR3 is made up of 16 amino acids. Germline V lookup: CDR1 MGHRA, CDR2 YSYEKL. CDR3 amino acids: CASSQGASGGLDTQYF. In DNA form, the CDR3 reads TGCGCCAGCAGCCAAGGGGCCAGCGGGGGACTGGATACGCAGTATTTT.

This clone showed up just a few times. As DNA, the CDR3 is TGTGCCAGCAGCTTAGGGGACAGGGGATCAACTAATGAAAAACTGTTTTTT. It is translated as CASSLGDRGSTNEKLFF. The gene calls are TRBV7-9 and TRBJ1-4, with TRBD1 matching 10 bases. V gave up 1 base and J gave up 0 bases; unmatched junction bases: 2. CDR1 and CDR2 from the germline V gene are SEHNR and FQNEAQ (reference sequence). This CDR3 is built from 17 residues.

V is TRBV6-5 and J is TRBJ1-3; weak D call: TRBD1 (5 bases). Germline values: CDR1 MNHEY, CDR2 SVGAGI. The CDR3 runs 15 residues. V was pared by 0 bases and J by 2 bases, with 8 bases between. CDR3 sequence reads: CASSYSQGTGNTIYF. DNA of the CDR3: TGTGCCAGCAGTTACTCGCAGGGCACTGGAAACACCATATATTTT.

The chain couples TRBV19 to TRBJ2-7; D perhaps matches TRBD1 (5 bases). The CDR3 contains 15 residues. Looked up from germline, CDR1 is LNHDA and CDR2 is SQIVND (reference sequence). Trimming took off 6 bases at V and 3 bases at J, with 18 bases between the two ends. The CDR3 here is CASSTRQGSHYEQYF. The CDR3 region has the DNA TGTGCCAGTAGCACCCGCCAGGGCTCCCACTACGAGCAGTACTTC.

This sequence joins TRBV5-4 and TRBJ2-5; 8 bases align to TRBD1. There are 16 residues in the CDR3. Trimming at V came to 4 bases and at J to 2 bases, leaving 10 bases not matched to a gene. In germline, CDR1 is SGHNT, CDR2 YYREEE (reference sequence). For the CDR3, the DNA is TGTGCCAGCAGCGCCCCGGACAGGGCCGTACAAGAGACCCAGTACTTC. Its protein product is CASSAPDRAVQETQYF. The whole variable domain, remainder taken from reference TRBV5-4 and TRBJ2-5, is ETGVTQSPTHLIKTRGQQVTLRCSSQSGHNTVSWYQQALGQGPQFIFQYYREEENGRGNFPPRFSGLQFPNYSSELNVNALELDDSALYLCASSAPDRAVQETQYFGPGTRLLVL.

The rearrangement joins TRBV12-5 to TRBJ2-2, with D possibly being TRBD2 (6 bases). Germline CDR1 LGHNT, CDR2 FRNRAP. With 5 bases removed from V and 7 bases from J, the gap between germline ends came to 11 bases. This CDR3 contains 13 residues. The CDR3 protein is CASGALGGGELFF. The CDR3 DNA reads TGTGCTAGTGGTGCCCTCGGGGGCGGGGAGCTGTTTTTT.

The chain combines TRBV5-4 with TRBJ1-2; 12 bases are a match to TRBD1. Germline values: CDR1 SGHNT, CDR2 YYREEE (reference sequence). V trimming: 3 bases; J trimming: 8 bases; junction bases outside the gene matches: 8. The CDR3 length is 15 residues. The CDR3 DNA sequence: TGTGCCAGCAGCTCAACGGGACAGGGGGCGCAAGGCTACACCTTC. Protein sequence: CASSSTGQGAQGYTF.

The chain uses TRBV6-5 and TRBJ1-2; D perhaps matches TRBD1 (6 bases). Germline V lookup: CDR1 MNHEY, CDR2 SVGAGI. V gave up 5 bases and J gave up 4 bases, with 8 bases separating them. CDR3 length: 12 amino acids. The CDR3 is CASSLRGYGYTF. CDR3 coding DNA: TGTGCCAGCAGTCTCAGGGGCTATGGCTACACCTTC.

This chain connects TRBV7-9 to TRBJ1-2; 7 bases are a match to TRBD1. Germline values: CDR1 SEHNR, CDR2 FQNEAQ (reference sequence). The CDR3 is 17 residues long. V lost 8 bases and J lost 0; bases outside the gene matches: 15. The DNA for the CDR3 is TGTGCCAGCGCGCCTAATCCTGGACAGGACTCTAACTATGGCTACACCTTC. Translating it yields CASAPNPGQDSNYGYTF. The whole variable domain, remainder taken from reference TRBV7-9 and TRBJ1-2, is DTGVSQNPRHKITKRGQNVTFRCDPISEHNRLYWYRQTLGQGPEFLTYFQNEAQLEKSRLLSDRFSAERPKGSFSTLEIQRTEQGDSAMYLCASAPNPGQDSNYGYTFGSGTRLTVV.

The chain is built from TRBV7-8 and TRBJ2-6; 12 nucleotides align to TRBD1. The CDR3 runs 19 residues. Germline loops: CDR1 SGHVS, CDR2 FQNEAQ. The trim removed 2 bases at V and 1 base at J, leaving 6 bases unmatched. This CDR3 reads CASSLSGGQGASGANVLTF. CDR3 nucleotides: TGTGCCAGCAGCTTATCGGGGGGACAGGGGGCGTCTGGGGCCAACGTCCTGACTTTC.

This rearrangement joins TRBV4-1 to TRBJ2-1; TRBD1 aligns across 8 bases. Losses at the gene ends were 2 bases for V and 0 bases for J; bases not matched to a gene: 12. The CDR3 has 19 amino acids. In germline, CDR1 is MGHRA, CDR2 YSYEKL. This CDR3 is CASSQFGKTGASSYNEQFF. The CDR3 nucleotides read TGCGCCAGCAGCCAATTTGGGAAGACAGGGGCCAGCTCCTACAATGAGCAGTTCTTC.

The chain has TRBV10-3 and TRBJ1-1; D is perhaps TRBD1 (6 bases). CDR1 is ENHRY and CDR2 is SYGVKD in the germline V gene. The CDR3 is made up of 12 amino acids. Trimming took off 6 bases at V and 5 bases at J, with 10 bases between the two ends. The CDR3 DNA reads as TGTGCCATCAGCGCAGGGGCAACTGAAGCTTTCTTT. Amino acid sequence: CAISAGATEAFF.

V usage is TRBV5-1 and J usage is TRBJ1-6; the D gene is possibly TRBD1 (5 bases). The V and J ends lost 4 bases and 7 bases respectively, with 18 bases between them. CDR1 and CDR2 from the germline V gene are SGHRS and YFSETQ. CDR3 length: 16 amino acids. For the CDR3, the DNA is TGCGCCAGCAGCCTTCTAGTAGGGGCAAAAAATTCACCCCTCCACTTT. As protein: CASSLLVGAKNSPLHF.

This chain joins TRBV27 and TRBJ2-7; 7 positions match TRBD2. CDR1 and CDR2 (germline): MNHEY, SMNVEV (reference sequence). V lost 5 bases to trimming and J lost 3 bases; unmatched junction nucleotides: 7. The CDR3 sequence is 14 residues long. The DNA for the CDR3 is TGTGCCAGCAGTAAGGGGACTAAGATCTACGAGCAGTACTTC. As protein: CASSKGTKIYEQYF.

The DNA of the CDR3 is TGTGCCAGCTCTGGAGGGACAACTAATGAAAAACTGTTTTTT. It specifies CASSGGTTNEKLFF. The chain links TRBV11-2 to TRBJ1-4; D gene unclear. V was shortened by 8 bases and J by 0 bases, with 10 bases between the two germline ends. Germline CDR1 SGHAT, CDR2 FQNNGV. CDR3 length: 14 amino acids.

The rearrangement uses TRBV6-6 and TRBJ2-7, with 7 bases fitting TRBD2. The CDR3 has 13 residues. CDR1 is MNHNY and CDR2 is SVGAGI in the germline V gene (reference sequence). V shed 1 base, J shed 9 bases, and the junction held 6 bases outside the gene matches. This CDR3 is CASSYWASGVQYF. The CDR3 DNA reads as TGTGCCAGCAGTTACTGGGCTAGCGGAGTGCAGTACTTC.

The chain couples TRBV5-1 to TRBJ2-7; 7 bases align to TRBD1. Trimming removed 10 bases from V and 2 bases from J; junction bases left unmatched: 9. The CDR3 sequence is 13 residues long. From germline, CDR1 is SGHRS and CDR2 YFSETQ. Here the CDR3 DNA reads TGCGCCCTACAGGGGCGGTTGCCCTACGAGCAGTACTTC. Residues: CALQGRLPYEQYF.

The chain uses TRBV5-5 and TRBJ1-1; 7 nucleotides agree with TRBD1. CDR1 and CDR2 (germline): SGHKS, YYEKEE (reference sequence). Trimming at V came to 4 bases and at J to 2 bases, leaving 8 bases not matched to a gene. The CDR3 has 15 amino acids. The CDR3: CASSVPGTVNTEAFF. The CDR3 DNA follows: TGTGCCAGCAGCGTCCCCGGGACAGTTAACACTGAAGCTTTCTTT.